This TCR beta chain came from a study of blood T cell repertoires in COVID-19. Study context: The study drew acute and convalescent COVID-19 samples from the United States, Italy and Spain. Nucleic acid was either cDNA or gDNA, and it came from T cells, B-cell-depleted T cells, or PBMCs.

Per the original methods: Amplified reference gene primers provided the basis for estimating nucleated cell counts. Some clones are missing from TCRdb's copy, which holds only in-frame ones; the method was immunoSEQ multiplex PCR. V and J calls plus clone size are reproduced from that table; the DNA served to infer D and trimming. Of approximately 25,000 clones in the sample, around 74% were seen once. Seattle-derived patients entered the study during active infection and were followed longitudinally. CDR3 size: 14 residues. Germline V gene data show CDR1 as SGHKS and CDR2 as YYEKEE (reference sequence). V was trimmed by 2 bases and J by 4 bases, leaving 12 bases between them.

This rearrangement joins TRBV5-5 to TRBJ1-2, with a possible D match to TRBD1 (6 bases). This clonotype originated in a man in his fifties with COVID-19, enrolled during active disease. Sequenced material: peripheral blood. In nucleotides, the CDR3 is TGTGCCAGCAGCTTCTCAGGGGTTCGCTATGGCTACACCTTC. This translates into CASSFSGVRYGYTF. The full variable domain, rest sourced from reference TRBV5-5 and TRBJ1-2, is DAGVTQSPTHLIKTRGQQVTLRCSPISGHKSVSWYQQVLGQGPQFIFQYYEKEERGRGNFPDRFSARQFPNYSSELNVNALLLGDSALYLCASSFSGVRYGYTFGSGTRLTVV.